These 22 T cell receptor beta chains came from one sample sequenced in a study of beta chain features in type 1 diabetes. No cognate antigen is known for these TCRs. All of the isolated RNA was reverse transcribed, so expressed TCRB transcripts were sequenced. Data came from immunoSEQ multiplex PCR; TCRdb stores just in-frame clones and leaves some out. This sample has tens of thousands of clones, with about 50% found just once. Findings and caveats of the study: Type 1 diabetes patients had TCRB CDR3s that were shorter (moderately but significantly so) in all four CD4+ subsets.

The specimen was stem cell memory CD4+ T cells from blood. These receptors all stem from a man aged 18 to 29 with type 1 diabetes.

The chain carries TRBV27 and TRBJ2-7; D is uncertain. Germline lookup yields CDR1 MNHEY and CDR2 SMNVEV (reference sequence). V was clipped by 4 bases and J by 7 bases, with 20 bases between them. The CDR3 totals 15 residues. CDR3 nucleotide sequence: TGTGCCAGCAGTTCCCGACACCTTACATCGGAAGAGCAGTACTTC. Protein: CASSSRHLTSEEQYF.

The genes are TRBV10-1 and TRBJ1-1, with D tentatively TRBD1 (5 bases). The ends were cut back, 3 bases at V and 9 bases at J, with 11 bases in the middle. CDR1 and CDR2 from the germline V gene are WNHNN and SYGVQD (reference sequence). There are 12 residues in the CDR3. The CDR3 loop is CASSEGTSKAFF. The CDR3 DNA reads TGCGCCAGCAGTGAAGGGACTTCTAAAGCTTTCTTT.

This clone was counted between two and nine times. V is TRBV28 and J is TRBJ2-7; 9 nucleotides match TRBD1. Germline V gene data show CDR1 as MDHEN and CDR2 as SYDVKM. The V gene end was trimmed by 2 bases and the J gene end by 4 bases; junction bases not matched to a gene: 12. This CDR3 comprises 17 residues. The CDR3 here is CASSLDPSYRGPYEQYF. The CDR3, as DNA: TGTGCCAGCAGTTTAGACCCCTCATACAGGGGGCCTTACGAGCAGTACTTC.

This clone was found a few times. The chain has TRBV5-1 and TRBJ1-4, with 8 positions matching TRBD1. This CDR3 contains 14 residues. V dropped 5 bases and J dropped 7; count of bases not matched to a gene: 7. CDR1 and CDR2 (germline): SGHRS, YFSETQ. The CDR3 here is CASSLQGVGEKLFF. CDR3 nucleotide sequence: TGCGCCAGCAGTTTACAGGGGGTCGGTGAAAAACTGTTTTTT. Looking up the rest from reference TRBV5-1 and TRBJ1-4 gives the full variable domain: KAGVTQTPRYLIKTRGQQVTLSCSPISGHRSVSWYQQTPGQGLQFLFEYFSETQRNKGNFPGRFSGRQFSNSRSEMNVSTLELGDSALYLCASSLQGVGEKLFFGSGTQLSVL.

The rearrangement uses TRBV30 and TRBJ1-4; 10 nucleotides align to TRBD1. CDR3 length: 15 residues. With 5 bases clipped from V and 8 bases from J, the junction kept 11 bases outside the gene matches. Germline-derived CDR1 and CDR2 are GTSNPN and SVGIG (reference sequence). In DNA, the CDR3 is TGTGCCTGGCAGACAGGGGGCGCCTTATTCGAAAAACTGTTTTTT. This gives the protein CAWQTGGALFEKLFF.

The chain combines TRBV29-1 with TRBJ2-3; a possible D gene is TRBD1 (5 bases). Trimming pared 6 bases from V and 6 bases from J, leaving 16 bases between. CDR3 length equals 13 residues. The germline V gene encodes CDR1 SQVTM and CDR2 ANQGSEA. DNA for the CDR3: TGCAGCGTCTCGGACACGACGGGTGATACGCAGTATTTT. Translating it yields CSVSDTTGDTQYF.

V usage is TRBV29-1 and J usage is TRBJ1-4; possible D gene TRBD1, 6 bases. The ends were cut back, 8 bases at V and 8 bases at J, with 18 bases in the middle. CDR1 is SQVTM and CDR2 is ANQGSEA in the germline V gene. The CDR3 loop spans 13 amino acids. Written as DNA, the CDR3 is TGCAGCCCTCCGAGTGGTCAGGGGGAAAAACTGTTTTTT. Translation gives CSPPSGQGEKLFF.

This clone was picked up a small number of times. The chain recombines TRBV25-1 with TRBJ2-1; TRBD2 is a possible D gene (6 bases). Trimming removed 1 base at V and 0 bases at J, with 16 bases between. Per germline, CDR1 MGHDK and CDR2 SYGVNS. CDR3 length: 18 residues. The CDR3: CASSELGLAVSSYNEQFF. CDR3 nucleotides: TGTGCCAGCAGTGAATTGGGGTTAGCGGTGAGCTCCTACAATGAGCAGTTCTTC.

The V gene is TRBV15, the J gene TRBJ2-7; TRBD1 is a possible D gene (6 bases). The germline CDR1 and CDR2 sequences are LNHNV and YYDKDF (reference sequence). The ends were cut back, 0 bases at V and 2 bases at J, with 11 bases in the middle. The CDR3 is 15 amino acids. The CDR3 region is CATSRDLQGPYEQYF. CDR3 sequence (DNA): TGTGCCACCAGCAGAGATTTACAGGGACCCTACGAGCAGTACTTC.

The chain has TRBV27 and TRBJ2-3, with 13 bases fitting TRBD2. Germline V CDR1 and CDR2: MNHEY, SMNVEV (reference sequence). V lost 5 bases, J lost 6 bases, and 8 bases stayed unmatched. CDR3 length: 16 residues. The CDR3 coding sequence is TGTGCCAGCAGTCGTGGACTAGCGGGGGCCTTCGATACGCAGTATTTT. This translates into CASSRGLAGAFDTQYF.

This clone occurred a few times. The chain combines TRBV5-1 with TRBJ2-5, with D possibly matching TRBD2 (5 bases). CDR3 length: 12 amino acids. The V end lost 5 bases, the J end lost 4 bases, and 9 bases lay between the germline ends. Per the germline V gene, CDR1 is SGHRS and CDR2 is YFSETQ. The CDR3 region is CASRREGETQYF. CDR3 DNA: TGCGCCAGCAGAAGAGAGGGAGAGACCCAGTACTTC.

V gene TRBV14 combines with J gene TRBJ2-5; 9 nucleotides line up with TRBD1. Losses at the gene ends were 4 bases for V and 4 bases for J; bases not matched to a gene: 16. The CDR3 spans 18 residues. Per the germline V gene, CDR1 is SGHDN and CDR2 is FVKESK. CDR3 sequence (DNA): TGTGCCAGCAGCCCCTACAGGGGGCAGAGCGGAAAGGGAGAGACCCAGTACTTC. Amino acid sequence: CASSPYRGQSGKGETQYF.

The chain has TRBV5-8 and TRBJ2-4; the match to TRBD2 covers 10 bases. V trimming: 1 base; J trimming: 0 bases; junction bases outside the gene matches: 4. This CDR3 has 17 amino acids. Germline V CDR1 and CDR2: SGHTS, YDEGEE. CDR3 sequence (DNA): TGTGCCAGCAGCTTGAAAGGACTAGCGGTAGCCAAAAACATTCAGTACTTC. It encodes CASSLKGLAVAKNIQYF.

This clone turned up a few times. V usage is TRBV5-4 and J usage is TRBJ2-1; no firm D call. The germline gives CDR1 SGHNT, CDR2 YYREEE (reference sequence). This CDR3 has 13 residues. The V end lost 0 bases, the J end lost 4 bases, and 5 bases lay between the germline ends. The CDR3 region is CASSLGSYNEQFF. The CDR3 coding sequence is TGTGCCAGCAGCTTGGGTAGTTACAATGAGCAGTTCTTC.

This clone was found a few times. The junction does not match germline at one end; this may be a read error. V is TRBV19 and J is TRBJ2-4; weak D call: TRBD2 (6 bases). In germline, CDR1 is LNHDA, CDR2 SQIVND (reference sequence). The CDR3 extends over 11 amino acids. The CDR3 protein is CASSDRDWGNF. In nucleotides, the CDR3 is TGTGCCAGTAGTGATAGGGACTGGGGGAACTTC.

This chain uses TRBV19 with TRBJ2-1, with 10 bases aligning to TRBD1. The CDR3 extends over 14 amino acids. The J segment lost 6 bases and the V segment lost 7 bases, leaving 6 bases of the junction unmatched. CDR1 is LNHDA, CDR2 SQIVND, per germline (reference sequence). The CDR3 reads CASTRQGARNEQFF. The DNA for the CDR3 is TGTGCCAGTACCCGACAGGGGGCGCGCAATGAGCAGTTCTTC.

This clone appeared a few times. The chain has TRBV25-1 and TRBJ2-3; D gene ambiguous. The CDR3 is made up of 11 amino acids. Germline V gene data show CDR1 as MGHDK and CDR2 as SYGVNS. The V end lost 2 bases, the J end lost 10 bases, and 7 bases lay between the germline ends. CDR3 amino acids: CASSEPPSQYF. DNA for the CDR3: TGTGCCAGCAGTGAACCCCCTTCGCAGTATTTT.

The chain has TRBV10-3 and TRBJ2-2; a possible D gene is TRBD2 (6 bases). Germline V CDR1 and CDR2: ENHRY, SYGVKD. This CDR3 contains 14 residues. V was cut by 5 bases and J by 5 bases, with 12 bases left in between. The CDR3 region is CAISNPAGTGELFF. The DNA for the CDR3 is TGTGCCATCAGTAACCCGGCGGGGACCGGGGAGCTGTTTTTT.

The chain uses TRBV6-6 and TRBJ2-5; 7 positions match TRBD2. In germline, CDR1 is MNHNY, CDR2 SVGAGI (reference sequence). The ends lost 1 base at V and 5 bases at J; junction bases unmatched: 4. CDR3 length: 14 residues. CDR3 DNA sequence: TGTGCCAGCAGTTACTACGGGGGAGGGGAGACCCAGTACTTC. Translating it yields CASSYYGGGETQYF.

V usage is TRBV28 and J usage is TRBJ2-3; perhaps TRBD2 as D (7 bases). CDR1 is MDHEN and CDR2 is SYDVKM in the germline V gene. The CDR3 covers 16 residues. Trimming pared 6 bases from V and 5 bases from J, leaving 21 bases between. The CDR3 sequence: CASRGAAGAWGDTQYF. Here the CDR3 DNA reads TGTGCCAGCAGGGGGGCGGCGGGGGCCTGGGGAGATACGCAGTATTTT.

The chain has TRBV27 and TRBJ2-7; possible D gene TRBD2, 5 bases. The CDR3 spans 14 residues. Trimming pared 3 bases from V and 6 bases from J, leaving 15 bases between. CDR1 and CDR2 (germline): MNHEY, SMNVEV (reference sequence). The CDR3 spells CASSFLEGRSEQYF. CDR3 bases: TGTGCCAGCAGTTTTCTTGAGGGAAGGTCCGAGCAGTACTTC.

This chain links TRBV7-2 with TRBJ2-5; no clear D. Judging by the DNA end, TRBJ2-7 fits better; the J call may be wrong. CDR3 length: 13 residues. In germline, CDR1 is SGHTA, CDR2 FQGNSA. CDR3 region: CASSSPQSYEQYF. In DNA, the CDR3 is TGTGCCAGCAGCTCCCCCCAATCCTACGAGCAGTACTTC.